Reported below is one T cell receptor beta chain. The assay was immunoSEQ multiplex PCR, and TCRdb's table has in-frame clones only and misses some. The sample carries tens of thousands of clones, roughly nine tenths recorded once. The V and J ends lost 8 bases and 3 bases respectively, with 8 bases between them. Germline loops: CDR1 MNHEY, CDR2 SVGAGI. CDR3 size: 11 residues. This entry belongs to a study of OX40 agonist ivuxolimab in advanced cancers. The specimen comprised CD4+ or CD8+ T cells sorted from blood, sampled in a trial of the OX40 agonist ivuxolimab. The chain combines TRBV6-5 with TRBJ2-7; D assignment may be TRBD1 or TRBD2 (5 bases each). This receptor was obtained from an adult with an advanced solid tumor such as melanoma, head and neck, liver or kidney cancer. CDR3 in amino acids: CASGTVYEQYF. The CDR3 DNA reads TGTGCCAGCGGGACCGTCTACGAGCAGTACTTC.